This T cell receptor (delta chain) was sequenced for a study of Vδ1+ human thymocytes. Study observations and caveats: In the thymus, TRG and TRD repertoires looked highly polyclonal with Gaussian CDR3 lengths. Thymic delta-chain repertoires held approximately 20% Vdelta2 sequences and few Vdelta3, despite high sort purity.

The template was reverse-transcribed extracted RNA. The CDR3 regions were amplified by multiplex PCR from V-gene primers to a constant-region primer. TCRdb fed the multiplex PCR reads into CATT to redo clone calling. This sample carries about 58,000 delta-chain clones, about 14% of them seen once, and the ten largest clones take over 0.35%. This clone has a handful of counts. What it recognizes is unknown. Germline V gene lookup returns CDR1 TSWWSYY and CDR2 QGS. The V end lost 3 bases, the J end lost 8 bases, and 31 bases lay between the germline ends. The CDR3 sequence is 19 residues long. Thymocytes were sorted as CD3+ TCRVdelta1+ TCRVdelta2- after alphabeta T cell depletion. Vdelta1+ thymocyte sorts reached between about 96% and 99.6% purity.

The specimen was Vdelta1+ gamma-delta thymocytes from the thymus. The sample's subset: FACS-sorted CD3+ TCRalphabeta- TCRVdelta1+ TCRVdelta2- thymocytes. This TCR was recovered from a girl in the first two years of life who had congenital heart surgery. The chain links TRDV1 to TRDJ1; TRDD2 might be the D (6 bases). The DNA of the CDR3 is TGTGCTCTTGGGGACCCTCCGGCCTTCCATGGCCCCCTCGGTGAAAAACTCATCTTT. Translated, it gives CALGDPPAFHGPLGEKLIF.